These 10 T cell receptor beta chains came from one sample sequenced in a study of shared clonotypes between healthy human individuals. Assay: immunoSEQ multiplex PCR; the TCRdb copy retains only in-frame clones and omits some. Of over a million clones listed, 60% to 80% are singletons. Sequencing was done on a sample of memory CD4+ T cells sorted from blood. Described subset: CD45RA-negative fraction. These receptors were obtained from a man younger than 35 in good health.

This clone came up once. The sample has other DNA sequences that encode this CDR3 too. The chain joins TRBV7-2 to TRBJ2-7, with D tentatively TRBD1 or TRBD2 (5 bases each). V was shortened by 1 base and J by 0 bases, with 7 bases between the two germline ends. The CDR3 runs to 14 residues. The germline CDR1 and CDR2 sequences are SGHTA and FQGNSA. For the CDR3, the DNA is TGTGCCAGCAGCTTAGGTGGGACCTCCTACGAGCAGTACTTC. Translation: CASSLGGTSYEQYF.

Turning to this clone: This sample includes further DNA sequences coding for the same CDR3. The chain has TRBV6-5 and TRBJ2-3; D could derive from TRBD1 or TRBD2 (5 bases each). CDR3 size: 15 residues. Per germline, CDR1 MNHEY and CDR2 SVGAGI. Trimming cost V 5 bases and J 0 bases, with 12 bases left between them. CDR3 nucleotide sequence: TGTGCCAGCAGTGGGGGTGGCCGAAGCACAGATACGCAGTATTTT. This codes for CASSGGGRSTDTQYF.

V usage is TRBV30 and J usage is TRBJ2-5; 8 positions agree with TRBD2. CDR1 is GTSNPN and CDR2 is SVGIG in the germline V gene (reference sequence). Germline trimming cut 4 bases from V and 0 bases from J; bases unmatched to any gene: 7. The CDR3 is 15 amino acids. CDR3 nucleotides: TGTGCCTGGATCCGAATAGCGGGGTACCAAGAGACCCAGTACTTC. Translated: CAWIRIAGYQETQYF.

The V call is TRBV6-1, the J call TRBJ1-5, with TRBD1 matching over 9 bases. The V segment lost 10 bases and the J segment 8 bases; nucleotides outside the gene matches: 9. This CDR3 region has 13 residues. Germline loops: CDR1 MNHNS, CDR2 SASEGT. CDR3 coding DNA: TGTGCCACCGTTTCGGACAGGGGTGAGCCCCAGCATTTT. Protein: CATVSDRGEPQHF.

The sample holds one count of this clone. J is TRBJ1-1 and V is TRBV6-1; no reliable D call. Germline loops: CDR1 MNHNS, CDR2 SASEGT. This CDR3 region has 13 residues. Trimming left V 6 bases short and J 5 bases short, with 13 bases between. This chain's CDR3 is CASSLSGQTEAFF. The CDR3 DNA reads TGTGCCAGCAGCCTTAGCGGGCAAACTGAAGCTTTCTTT.

V and J are TRBV5-1 and TRBJ2-5; weak D call: TRBD2 (6 bases). The germline V gene encodes CDR1 SGHRS and CDR2 YFSETQ. V was trimmed by 6 bases and J by 2 bases, leaving 20 bases between them. The CDR3 has 16 residues. For the CDR3, the DNA is TGCGCCAGCACCACTAGCACGGGGACTTCACAAGAGACCCAGTACTTC. Its protein is CASTTSTGTSQETQYF.

This clone was detected ten times or more. The identical CDR3 is also encoded by other nucleotide sequences in the sample. The genes are TRBV7-2 and TRBJ1-6, with D hard to call. Trimming stripped 1 base from V and 15 bases from J, with 13 bases between. The germline V gene has CDR1 SGHTA and CDR2 FQGNSA. The CDR3 is 13 amino acids. Written as DNA, the CDR3 is TGTGCCAGCAGCTTAGGGGCACGCAATGACCTCCACTTT. Residues: CASSLGARNDLHF. Full variable domain (missing parts from reference TRBV7-2 and TRBJ1-6): GAGVSQSPSNKVTEKGKDVELRCDPISGHTALYWYRQSLGQGLEFLIYFQGNSAPDKSGLPSDRFSAERTGGSVSTLTIQRTQQEDSAVYLCASSLGARNDLHFGNGTRLTVT.

In the case of this clone: A much larger clone lies a single base off, so this may be a read error. The V and J genes are TRBV11-2 and TRBJ1-4; D gene unclear. CDR3 size: 12 residues. The germline V gene encodes CDR1 SGHAT and CDR2 FQNNGV. V was trimmed by 0 bases and J by 7 bases, leaving 3 bases between them. Here the CDR3 DNA reads TGTGCCAGCAGCTTAGATGGTGAAAAACTGTTTTTT. It yields the protein CASSLDGEKLFF.

This rearrangement joins TRBV28 to TRBJ2-7; a weak D match, TRBD1 (5 bases). Germline lookup yields CDR1 MDHEN and CDR2 SYDVKM. This CDR3 is built from 12 residues. The CDR3, as DNA: TGTGCTTCAGGGTGGGGCCACTACGAGCAGTACTTC. Protein: CASGWGHYEQYF.

The chain combines TRBV11-3 with TRBJ2-2, with TRBD1 matching 11 bases. This CDR3 spans 13 amino acids. Germline trimming cut 5 bases from V and 15 bases from J; bases unmatched to any gene: 8. The germline V gene has CDR1 SGHNT and CDR2 YENEEA. The CDR3 region has the DNA TGTGCCAGCAGCGACTCGGGACAGGGGGAAGTGTTTTTT. Translated: CASSDSGQGEVFF.